This T cell receptor (beta chain) emerged from a study of blood T cell repertoires in COVID-19. For the study at large: Collection of acute and convalescent COVID-19 samples took place in the United States, Italy and Spain.

The table came from immunoSEQ multiplex PCR; TCRdb's copy has only in-frame clones and leaves some out. Among around 230,000 clones, 83% were seen once, and the ten largest hold under 3%. This clone has just a few counts. The sample taken for sequencing was peripheral blood. The source of this sequence is a middle-aged woman with active or convalescent COVID-19.

The DNA of the CDR3 is TGTGCCAGCAGTGAAGACCCGGCGGGGGGATATGGCTACACCTTC. It yields the protein CASSEDPAGGYGYTF. The chain uses TRBV2 and TRBJ1-2, with D perhaps matching TRBD1 (5 bases). Trimming left V 1 base short and J 5 bases short, with 14 bases between. The CDR3 consists of 15 residues. Germline CDR1 reads SNHLY; CDR2 reads FYNNEI.